This T cell receptor (delta chain) is from a study of gammadelta T cells in human blood. TCRdb re-called the RT-PCR reads using CATT. The table records about 220 delta-chain clones, roughly 9.7% of them present only once. The specimen was non-Vgamma9Vdelta2 gamma-delta T cells from cord blood. All receptors derive from a newborn.

This clone has more than one count but fewer than ten. This may come from a read error, since a much larger clone is one base off. The rearrangement links TRAV38-2/DV8 to TRDJ1; tentatively, D is TRDD2 or TRDD3 (6 bases each). The CDR3 runs 22 residues. Looked up from germline, CDR1 is TSESDYY and CDR2 is QEAYKQQN. V shed 2 bases and J shed 1 base, with 33 bases lying between them. The CDR3 loop is CAYRSTSEIKGPSRGFTDKLIF. The CDR3 DNA reads TGTGCTTATAGGAGTACGAGTGAGATTAAAGGCCCTTCCCGGGGATTCACCGATAAACTCATCTTT.